This T cell receptor beta chain appears in the sequencing data of a study of T cell responses to AZD1222 COVID-19 vaccine. The CDR3 spans 14 residues. CDR1 is SNHLY and CDR2 is FYNNEI in the germline V gene. V lost 7 bases and J 2 bases, leaving 15 bases between the germline ends. Generated by immunoSEQ multiplex PCR, the TCRdb table keeps only in-frame clones and is missing some. Among roughly 190,000 clones listed, approximately 93% were seen once. The chain combines TRBV2 with TRBJ2-7, with D tentatively TRBD1 or TRBD2 (6 bases each). The TCR was taken from an adult who received the AZD1222 COVID-19 vaccine. The sequences come from peripheral blood, collected 28 days after the second AZD1222 dose. The DNA for the CDR3 is TGTGCCAGCACACAGGGACTGATGACCTACGAGCAGTACTTC. As protein: CASTQGLMTYEQYF.